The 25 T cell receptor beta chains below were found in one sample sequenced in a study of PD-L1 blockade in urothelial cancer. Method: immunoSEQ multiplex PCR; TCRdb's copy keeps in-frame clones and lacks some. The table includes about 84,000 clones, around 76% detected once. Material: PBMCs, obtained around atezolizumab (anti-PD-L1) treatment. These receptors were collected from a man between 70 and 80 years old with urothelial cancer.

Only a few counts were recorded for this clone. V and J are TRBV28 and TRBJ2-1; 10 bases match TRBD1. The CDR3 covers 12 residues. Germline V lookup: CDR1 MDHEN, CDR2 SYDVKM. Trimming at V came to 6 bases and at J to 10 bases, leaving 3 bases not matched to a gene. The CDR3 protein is CASRTGGGEQFF. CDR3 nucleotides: TGTGCCAGCAGGACAGGGGGCGGAGAGCAGTTCTTC.

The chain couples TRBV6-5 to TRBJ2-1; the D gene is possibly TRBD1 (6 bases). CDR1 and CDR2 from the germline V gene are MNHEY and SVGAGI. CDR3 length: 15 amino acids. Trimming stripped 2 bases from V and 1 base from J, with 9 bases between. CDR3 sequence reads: CASSYRDISYNEQFF. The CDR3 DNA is TGTGCCAGCAGTTACCGGGACATTTCCTACAATGAGCAGTTCTTC.

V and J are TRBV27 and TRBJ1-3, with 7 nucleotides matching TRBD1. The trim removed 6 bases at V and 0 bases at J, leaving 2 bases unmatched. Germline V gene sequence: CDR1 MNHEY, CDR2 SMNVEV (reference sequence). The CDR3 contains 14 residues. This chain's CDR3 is CASRPGGSGNTIYF. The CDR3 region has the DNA TGTGCCAGCAGACCAGGGGGCTCTGGAAACACCATATATTTT.

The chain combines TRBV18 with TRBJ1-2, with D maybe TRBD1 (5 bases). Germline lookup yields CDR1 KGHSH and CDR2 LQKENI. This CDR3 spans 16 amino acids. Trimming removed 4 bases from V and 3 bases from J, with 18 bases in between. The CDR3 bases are TGTGCCAGCTCACTGGACATCCCGCAGCGGGACTATGGCTACACCTTC. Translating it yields CASSLDIPQRDYGYTF.

CDR3 in amino acids: CASGGYSNQPQHF. CDR3 DNA sequence: TGTGCCAGCGGGGGTTATAGCAATCAGCCCCAGCATTTT. The chain links TRBV19 to TRBJ1-5; possible D gene TRBD1, 5 bases. Trimming pared 9 bases from V and 0 bases from J, leaving 9 bases between. The CDR3 consists of 13 residues. The germline CDR1 and CDR2 sequences are LNHDA and SQIVND (reference sequence).

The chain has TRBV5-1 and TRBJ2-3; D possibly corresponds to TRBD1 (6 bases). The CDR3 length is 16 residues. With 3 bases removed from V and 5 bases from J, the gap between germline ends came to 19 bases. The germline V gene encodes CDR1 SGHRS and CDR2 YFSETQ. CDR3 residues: CASSSLAQGDGDTQYF. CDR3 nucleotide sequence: TGCGCCAGCAGCTCCCTGGCACAGGGTGATGGAGATACGCAGTATTTT.

CDR3 nucleotide sequence: TGCGCCAGCAGCGAAGCCGGGACACCGGGTAACTACACCTTC. Its translation is CASSEAGTPGNYTF. The genes are TRBV5-1 and TRBJ1-2; D might be TRBD1 (6 bases). Germline V gene sequence: CDR1 SGHRS, CDR2 YFSETQ. The CDR3 contains 14 residues. The V gene lost 4 bases and the J gene lost 10 bases, with 20 bases spanning the gap.

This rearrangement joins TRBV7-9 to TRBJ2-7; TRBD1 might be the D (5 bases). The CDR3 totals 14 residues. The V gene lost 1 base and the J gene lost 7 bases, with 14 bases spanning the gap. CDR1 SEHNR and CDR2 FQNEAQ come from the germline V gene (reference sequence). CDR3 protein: CASSLGDSQSEQYF. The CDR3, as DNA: TGTGCCAGCAGCTTAGGCGACAGCCAGAGTGAGCAGTACTTC.

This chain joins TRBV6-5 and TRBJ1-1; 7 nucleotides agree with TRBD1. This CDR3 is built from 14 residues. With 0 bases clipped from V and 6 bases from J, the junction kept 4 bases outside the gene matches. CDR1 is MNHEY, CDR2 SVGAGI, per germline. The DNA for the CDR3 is TGTGCCAGCAGTTACTCGAGGCAGGGGGCTGAAGCTTTCTTT. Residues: CASSYSRQGAEAFF.

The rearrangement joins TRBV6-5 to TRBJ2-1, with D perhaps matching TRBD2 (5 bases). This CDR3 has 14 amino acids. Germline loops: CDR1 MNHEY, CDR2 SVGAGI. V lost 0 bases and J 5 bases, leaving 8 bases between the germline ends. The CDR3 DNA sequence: TGTGCCAGCAGTTACTCGATGGAGGACAATGAGCAGTTCTTC. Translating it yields CASSYSMEDNEQFF.

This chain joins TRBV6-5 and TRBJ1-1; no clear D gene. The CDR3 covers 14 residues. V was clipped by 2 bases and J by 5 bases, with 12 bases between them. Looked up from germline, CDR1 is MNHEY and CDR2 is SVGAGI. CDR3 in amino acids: CASSYDGEGTEAFF. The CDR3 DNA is TGTGCCAGCAGTTACGATGGGGAGGGTACTGAAGCTTTCTTT.

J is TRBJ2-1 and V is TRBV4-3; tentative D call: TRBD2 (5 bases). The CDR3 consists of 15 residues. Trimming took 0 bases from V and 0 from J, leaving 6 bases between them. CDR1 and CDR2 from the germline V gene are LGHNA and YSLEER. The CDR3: CASSQEADSYNEQFF. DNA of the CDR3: TGCGCCAGCAGCCAAGAAGCGGACTCCTACAATGAGCAGTTCTTC.

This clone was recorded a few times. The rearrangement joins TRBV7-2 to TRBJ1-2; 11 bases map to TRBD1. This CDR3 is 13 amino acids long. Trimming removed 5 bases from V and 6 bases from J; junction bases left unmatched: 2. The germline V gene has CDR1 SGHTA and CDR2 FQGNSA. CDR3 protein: CASSRTGGDGYTF. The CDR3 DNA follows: TGTGCCAGCAGCCGGACAGGGGGCGATGGCTACACCTTC.

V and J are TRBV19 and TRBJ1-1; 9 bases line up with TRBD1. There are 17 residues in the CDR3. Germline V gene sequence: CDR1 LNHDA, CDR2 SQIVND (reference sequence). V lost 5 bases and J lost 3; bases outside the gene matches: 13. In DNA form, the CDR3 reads TGTGCCAGTAGTTCAGCCGGGACAGGGAGGAGGGACACTGAAGCTTTCTTT. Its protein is CASSSAGTGRRDTEAFF.

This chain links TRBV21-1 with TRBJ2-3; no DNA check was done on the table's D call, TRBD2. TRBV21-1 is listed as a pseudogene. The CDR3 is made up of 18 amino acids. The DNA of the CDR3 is TGTGCCAGCATAAAAATCGGAACTAGCGGGAGCCTCACAGATACGCAGTATTTT. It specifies CASIKIGTSGSLTDTQYF.

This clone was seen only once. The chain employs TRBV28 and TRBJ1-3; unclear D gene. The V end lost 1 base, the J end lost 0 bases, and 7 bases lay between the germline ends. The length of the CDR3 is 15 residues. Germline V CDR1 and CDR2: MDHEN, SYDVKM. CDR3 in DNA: TGTGCCAGCAGTTTATTGGTTAGCTCTGGAAACACCATATATTTT. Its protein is CASSLLVSSGNTIYF.

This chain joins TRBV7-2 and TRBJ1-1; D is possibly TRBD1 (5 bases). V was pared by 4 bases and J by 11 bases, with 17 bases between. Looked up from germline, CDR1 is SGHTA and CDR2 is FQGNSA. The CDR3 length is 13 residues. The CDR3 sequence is CASSSGHLGGAFF. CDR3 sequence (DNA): TGTGCCAGCAGCTCCGGACACCTCGGAGGGGCTTTCTTT.

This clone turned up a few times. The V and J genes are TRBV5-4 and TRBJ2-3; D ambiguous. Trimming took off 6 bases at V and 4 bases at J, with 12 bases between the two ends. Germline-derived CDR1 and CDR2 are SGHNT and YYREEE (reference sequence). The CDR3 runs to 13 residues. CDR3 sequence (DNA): TGTGCCAGCACCTCGCCAACATCAGATACGCAGTATTTT. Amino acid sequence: CASTSPTSDTQYF. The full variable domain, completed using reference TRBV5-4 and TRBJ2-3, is ETGVTQSPTHLIKTRGQQVTLRCSSQSGHNTVSWYQQALGQGPQFIFQYYREEENGRGNFPPRFSGLQFPNYSSELNVNALELDDSALYLCASTSPTSDTQYFGPGTRLTVL.

As DNA, the CDR3 is TGTGCCAGCAGCCGAGACGGGGTTCGGGAGCAGTACTTC. This gives the protein CASSRDGVREQYF. The J gene is TRBJ2-7, the V gene TRBV7-8; maybe TRBD2 (5 bases). Per germline, CDR1 SGHVS and CDR2 FQNEAQ. The germline V and J ends were trimmed by 5 bases and 7 bases, with 15 bases remaining between them. The CDR3 has 13 residues.

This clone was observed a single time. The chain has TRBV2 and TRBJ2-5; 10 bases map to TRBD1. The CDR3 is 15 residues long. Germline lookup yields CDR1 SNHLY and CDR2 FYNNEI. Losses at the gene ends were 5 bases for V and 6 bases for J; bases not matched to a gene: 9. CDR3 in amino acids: CASSLSPGQGKTQYF. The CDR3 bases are TGTGCCAGCAGTCTTTCGCCGGGACAGGGGAAGACCCAGTACTTC.

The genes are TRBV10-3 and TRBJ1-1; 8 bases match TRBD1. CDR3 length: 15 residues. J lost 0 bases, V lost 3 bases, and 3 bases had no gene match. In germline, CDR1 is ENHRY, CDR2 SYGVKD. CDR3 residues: CAISERTGMNTEAFF. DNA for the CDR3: TGTGCCATCAGTGAAAGGACAGGGATGAACACTGAAGCTTTCTTT.

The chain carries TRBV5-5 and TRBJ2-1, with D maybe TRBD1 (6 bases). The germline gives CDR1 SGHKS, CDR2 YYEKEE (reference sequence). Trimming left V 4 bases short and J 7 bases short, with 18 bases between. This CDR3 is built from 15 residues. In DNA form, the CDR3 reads TGTGCCAGCAGCCAAATGGCAGGGGCTGGAAATGAGCAGTTCTTC. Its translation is CASSQMAGAGNEQFF.

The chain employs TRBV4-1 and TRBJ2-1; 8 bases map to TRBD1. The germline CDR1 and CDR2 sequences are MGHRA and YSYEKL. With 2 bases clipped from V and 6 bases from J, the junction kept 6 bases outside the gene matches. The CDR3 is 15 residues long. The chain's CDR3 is CASSQHPGQGNEQFF. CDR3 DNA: TGCGCCAGCAGCCAACATCCCGGACAGGGCAATGAGCAGTTCTTC.

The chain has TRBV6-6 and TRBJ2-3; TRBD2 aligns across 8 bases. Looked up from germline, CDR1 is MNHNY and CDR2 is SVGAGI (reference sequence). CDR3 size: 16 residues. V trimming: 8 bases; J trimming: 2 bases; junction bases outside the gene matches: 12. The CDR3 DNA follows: TGTGCCAGCCACGGGGGGGCTGGAACGTTCACAGATACGCAGTATTTT. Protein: CASHGGAGTFTDTQYF.

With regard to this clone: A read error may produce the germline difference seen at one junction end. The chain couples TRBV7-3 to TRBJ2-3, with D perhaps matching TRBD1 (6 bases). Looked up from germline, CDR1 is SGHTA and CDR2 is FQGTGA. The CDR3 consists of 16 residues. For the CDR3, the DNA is TGTGCCAGCAGCCTAACAGGGAGACCCAGCACAGATACGCAGTATTTT. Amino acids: CASSLTGRPSTDTQYF.